The 19 T cell receptor beta chains below come from one sample, sequenced in a study of naive and memory T cell subsets. Blood and skin TCR RNA was reverse transcribed with alpha and beta constant primers. MiXCR, applied by TCRdb to the 5' RACE reads, yields one record per CDR3 protein. The data show 20,000 to 25,000 distinct CDR3 sequences, about 4% seen once. Adult healthy volunteers gave 2.5 ml peripheral blood for whole-blood RNA. These TCRs come from a male donor in good health.

This clonotype came up many times. The V and J genes are TRBV5-6 and TRBJ2-2; 10 bases agree with TRBD1. CDR1 SGHDT and CDR2 YYEEEE come from the germline V gene. The CDR3 runs to 16 residues. After removal of 0 bases from V and 6 bases from J, the junction contained 5 bases not matched to a gene. The CDR3 spells CASSLVGTGDAGELFF. The CDR3 coding sequence is TGTGCCAGCAGCTTGGTAGGGACAGGGGATGCCGGGGAGCTGTTTTTT. Full variable domain (missing parts from reference TRBV5-6 and TRBJ2-2): DAGVTQSPTHLIKTRGQQVTLRCSPKSGHDTVSWYQQALGQGPQFIFQYYEEEERQRGNFPDRFSGHQFPNYSSELNVNALLLGDSALYLCASSLVGTGDAGELFFGEGSRLTVL.

The sample holds many counts of this clonotype. The gene calls are TRBV10-3 and TRBJ2-5; D is possibly TRBD1 (5 bases). Germline assignment: CDR1 ENHRY and CDR2 SYGVKD. This CDR3 contains 12 residues. V lost 9 bases and J 2 bases, leaving 10 bases between the germline ends. CDR3 sequence (DNA): TGTGCCATTTCGGCAGGGCAAGAGACCCAGTACTTC. Amino acid sequence: CAISAGQETQYF.

This clonotype came up many times. The chain couples TRBV20-1 to TRBJ2-4; D possibly corresponds to TRBD1 (6 bases). CDR3 size: 14 residues. The V and J ends lost 4 bases and 8 bases respectively, with 18 bases between them. The germline CDR1 and CDR2 sequences are DFQATT and SNEGSKA (reference sequence). The CDR3 sequence is CSAKVNRVSDIQYF. Written as DNA, the CDR3 is TGCAGTGCTAAGGTGAACAGGGTATCGGACATTCAGTACTTC.

This clonotype was recorded at least ten times. The chain combines TRBV28 with TRBJ2-7; 7 positions match TRBD1. Germline CDR1 is MDHEN and CDR2 is SYDVKM. Trimming cost V 6 bases and J 6 bases; bases outside gene matches: 8. The CDR3 runs to 13 residues. CDR3 protein: CASSSVQGFEQYF. The CDR3 DNA reads as TGTGCCAGCAGCTCCGTACAGGGGTTCGAGCAGTACTTC.

V is TRBV2 and J is TRBJ2-3, with TRBD2 matching over 9 bases. In germline, CDR1 is SNHLY, CDR2 FYNNEI. There are 14 residues in the CDR3. J lost 4 bases, V lost 6 bases, and 5 bases had no gene match. DNA for the CDR3: TGTGCCAGCAGCGGGACTAGCAGGGCAGATACGCAGTATTTT. It translates to CASSGTSRADTQYF.

The sample holds many counts of this clonotype. The chain carries TRBV29-1 and TRBJ1-4, with D maybe TRBD1 (5 bases). V was clipped by 4 bases and J by 0 bases, with 9 bases between them. The CDR3 consists of 14 residues. The germline V gene encodes CDR1 SQVTM and CDR2 ANQGSEA. The CDR3 reads CSVGGDPTNEKLFF. CDR3 nucleotide sequence: TGCAGCGTTGGGGGGGACCCAACTAATGAAAAACTGTTTTTT.

This clonotype was recorded many times. This rearrangement joins TRBV10-2 to TRBJ2-7, with 8 nucleotides matching TRBD2. The CDR3 spans 14 residues. The ends lost 3 bases at V and 1 base at J; junction bases unmatched: 2. The germline V gene has CDR1 WSHSY and CDR2 SAAADI. The CDR3 DNA reads TGCGCCAGCAGTGATAGCGGGATGTCCTACGAGCAGTACTTC. Translating gives CASSDSGMSYEQYF.

Note on this clonotype: Possible read error: a much larger clone is one base away. The chain is built from TRBV12-3 or TRBV12-4 and TRBJ1-1; TRBD1 matches 7 bases. J lost 10 bases, V lost 1 base, and 12 bases had no gene match. CDR3 length: 15 amino acids. CDR3 region: CASSLGAGGRRGAFF. CDR3 in DNA: TGTGCCAGCAGTTTAGGGGCAGGGGGGCGTCGGGGAGCTTTCTTT.

This clonotype has a count of ten or more. In nucleotides, the CDR3 is TGTGCCAGCAGCATTTTAGCTAGCGGGGGGGCCTACAATGAGCAGTTCTTC. As protein: CASSILASGGAYNEQFF. J is TRBJ2-1 and V is TRBV5-5; 12 bases line up with TRBD2. CDR1 SGHKS and CDR2 YYEKEE come from the germline V gene (reference sequence). V lost 4 bases to trimming and J lost 2 bases; unmatched junction nucleotides: 7. The CDR3 runs 17 residues.

This clonotype was seen many times. This sequence joins TRBV20-1 and TRBJ1-4, with unresolved D. Trimming took off 4 bases at V and 8 bases at J, with 11 bases between the two ends. The CDR3 has 12 amino acids. CDR1 is DFQATT and CDR2 is SNEGSKA in the germline V gene (reference sequence). The CDR3 here is CSAKLNGEKLFF. CDR3 bases: TGCAGTGCTAAGCTCAATGGGGAAAAACTGTTTTTT.

In this sample, this clonotype turned up many times. J is TRBJ1-1 and V is TRBV3-2; no check of the table's D call, TRBD1, against the DNA was made. TRBV3-2 has pseudogene status. The CDR3 is 17 residues long. This CDR3 is CASSQVLTGEESSEAFF. The CDR3 region has the DNA TGTGCCAGCAGCCAAGTACTGACAGGGGAAGAATCGTCAGAAGCTTTCTTT.

In its sample, this clonotype was seen many times. This chain uses TRBV7-2 with TRBJ1-3, with D maybe TRBD1 (6 bases). V was pared by 0 bases and J by 0 bases, with 15 bases between. The germline V gene has CDR1 SGHTA and CDR2 FQGNSA. The CDR3 is 18 amino acids. In DNA form, the CDR3 reads TGTGCCAGCAGCTTAGCGCCGAAACAGGGAGGCTCTGGAAACACCATATATTTT. It specifies CASSLAPKQGGSGNTIYF.

This clonotype showed up many times. This chain links TRBV20-1 with TRBJ2-7, with D possibly matching TRBD1 (6 bases). V was pared by 5 bases and J by 0 bases, with 11 bases between. CDR1 is DFQATT and CDR2 is SNEGSKA in the germline V gene (reference sequence). CDR3 length: 13 residues. The CDR3 reads CSAAGTYSYEQYF. DNA of the CDR3: TGCAGTGCTGCCGGGACATACTCCTACGAGCAGTACTTC.

This clonotype was seen ten or more times. This sequence joins TRBV4-1 and TRBJ2-2; possibly TRBD2 for D (6 bases). Germline CDR1 is MGHRA and CDR2 is YSYEKL. Deletions cut 1 base from V and 6 bases from J, with 12 bases between. This CDR3 is built from 15 residues. The CDR3: CASSQVAGFAGELFF. DNA for the CDR3: TGCGCCAGCAGCCAAGTTGCGGGGTTCGCCGGGGAGCTGTTTTTT.

The rearrangement links TRBV4-1 to TRBJ2-3, with TRBD2 matching over 9 bases. The CDR3 has 18 amino acids. The trim removed 0 bases at V and 2 bases at J, leaving 9 bases unmatched. CDR1 is MGHRA, CDR2 YSYEKL, per germline. The CDR3 spells CASSQDGSGSYITDTQYF. CDR3 bases: TGCGCCAGCAGCCAAGATGGTAGCGGGAGTTATATCACAGATACGCAGTATTTT.

This clonotype showed up many times. This chain links TRBV28 with TRBJ1-1, with D unclear. The CDR3 totals 10 residues. V lost 8 bases, J lost 11 bases, and 12 bases lay in between. The germline V gene has CDR1 MDHEN and CDR2 SYDVKM. CDR3 sequence (DNA): TGTGCCAGCGGTCAGTGGAGGGCTTTCTTT. Translation: CASGQWRAFF.

This clonotype was detected only a few times. The chain carries TRBV11-2 and TRBJ1-2; D call uncertain. Germline loops: CDR1 SGHAT, CDR2 FQNNGV. The CDR3 sequence is 14 residues long. V gave up 7 bases and J gave up 4 bases, with 16 bases separating them. This chain's CDR3 is CASNPRRDSYGYTF. The CDR3 region has the DNA TGTGCCAGCAATCCAAGACGCGATTCCTATGGCTACACCTTC.

There are many counts of this clonotype. This chain connects TRBV25-1 to TRBJ1-6; 12 bases agree with TRBD1. CDR1 and CDR2 (germline): MGHDK, SYGVNS. Germline trimming cut 7 bases from V and 9 bases from J; bases unmatched to any gene: 4. The CDR3 loop spans 14 amino acids. The CDR3 nucleotides read TGTGCCAGCATCGGGACAGGGGGCTTTTCACCCCTCCACTTT. Amino acids: CASIGTGGFSPLHF.

This clonotype came up many times. The chain joins TRBV29-1 to TRBJ2-6; 9 nucleotides align to TRBD1. J lost 1 base, V lost 5 bases, and 9 bases had no gene match. Germline assignment: CDR1 SQVTM and CDR2 ANQGSEA. There are 17 residues in the CDR3. The CDR3 spells CSVRLGDRDSGANVLTF. The DNA of the CDR3 is TGCAGCGTTAGGTTGGGGGACAGGGATTCTGGGGCCAACGTCCTGACTTTC.